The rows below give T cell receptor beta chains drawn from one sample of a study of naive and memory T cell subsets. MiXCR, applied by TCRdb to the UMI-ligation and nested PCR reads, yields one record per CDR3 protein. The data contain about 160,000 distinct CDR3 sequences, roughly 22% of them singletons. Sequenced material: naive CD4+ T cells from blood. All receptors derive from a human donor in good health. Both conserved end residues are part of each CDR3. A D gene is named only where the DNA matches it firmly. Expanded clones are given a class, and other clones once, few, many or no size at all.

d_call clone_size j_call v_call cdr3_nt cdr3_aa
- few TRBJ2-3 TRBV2 TGTGCCACCCGCGAGGGGAGGCCCAGGGATGCGCAGTATTTT CATREGRPRDAQYF
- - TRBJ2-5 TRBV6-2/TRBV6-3 TGTGCCAGCAGTTACAAGGCAGGTAGCAGTTACCAGTACTTC CASSYKAGSSYQYF
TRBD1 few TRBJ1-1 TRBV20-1 TGCAGTGCTAGAAAGATGGGACAGGGAGTGGGCACTGAAGCTTTCTTT CSARKMGQGVGTEAFF
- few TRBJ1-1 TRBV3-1 TGTGCCAGCAGCCAAGTTTTGTCCTGGGGGGGGTCCCAGAGTACAACGAACACTGAAGCTTTCTTT CASSQVLSWGGSQSTTNTEAFF
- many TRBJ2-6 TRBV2 TGTGCCAGCGGACTTTACCCCTCTGGGGCCAACGTCCTGACTTTC CASGLYPSGANVLTF
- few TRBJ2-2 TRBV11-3 TGTGCCAGCAGCTTAGGTGGCCTCGAGGGAGGAACCGGGGAGCTGTTTTTT CASSLGGLEGGTGELFF
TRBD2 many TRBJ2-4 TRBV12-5 TGTGCTAGTTCGGGGGCTAGCGGGAGGATCGTGGGCAAAAACATTCAGTACTTC CASSGASGRIVGKNIQYF
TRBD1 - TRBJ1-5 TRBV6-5 TGTGCCAGCAGTTACTCGACAGGGTCGGACCAGCCCCAGCATTTT CASSYSTGSDQPQHF
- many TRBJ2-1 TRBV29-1 TGCAGCGTTGAAGCCGATGTCACTGAGCAGTTCTTC CSVEADVTEQFF
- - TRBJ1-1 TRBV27 TGTGCCAGCAGTAATACTGGGGGTATCACTGAAGCTTTCTTT CASSNTGGITEAFF
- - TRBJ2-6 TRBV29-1 TGCAGCGTTCATGGGACCTCTGGGGCCAACGTCCTGACTTTC CSVHGTSGANVLTF
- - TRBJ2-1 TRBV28 TGTGCCAGCAGTACCTATAGCGGAAAATTATACAATGAGCAGTTCTTC CASSTYSGKLYNEQFF
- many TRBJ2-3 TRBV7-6 TGTGCCAGCAGCTTAGCGCTCGGTGTGACAGATACGCAGTATTTT CASSLALGVTDTQYF
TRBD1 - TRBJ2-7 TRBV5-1 TGCGCCAGCAGCCGCAGGACAGGGGTGGCCGAGCAGTACTTC CASSRRTGVAEQYF
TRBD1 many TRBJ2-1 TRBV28 TGTGCCAGCACACAGGGGGCGGCGAACAATGAGCAGTTCTTC CASTQGAANNEQFF
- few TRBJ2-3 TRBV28 TGTGCCAGCAAGTTGAGGCGAACCACAGATACGCAGTATTTT CASKLRRTTDTQYF
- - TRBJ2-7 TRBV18 TGTGCCAGCTCACCGGGGGGTGCGCCTAGTGAGCAGTACTTC CASSPGGAPSEQYF
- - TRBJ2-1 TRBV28 TGTGCCAGCAGTTCTCGACACTCCTACAATGAGCAGTTCTTC CASSSRHSYNEQFF